This entry lists 20 T cell receptor beta chains sequenced from one sample in a study of shared clonotypes between healthy human individuals. Terminally differentiated effector memory CD45RA+ cells were left out of the naive CD8 fraction, which was CD45RO-negative and positively selected for CCR7. This table comes from immunoSEQ multiplex PCR, and its TCRdb copy is limited to in-frame clones, with some not included. Of 2 million to 2.5 million clones listed, about 95% are singletons. The sample taken for sequencing was naive CD8+ T cells sorted from blood. These TCRs come from a man between 18 and 29 years old in good health.

The CDR3 region has the DNA TGTGCCAGCAGTTACTCTGGGAACCCCTACGAGCAGTACTTC. Translating it yields CASSYSGNPYEQYF. The chain combines TRBV6-6 with TRBJ2-7; D unclear. The CDR3 has 14 amino acids. Per germline, CDR1 MNHNY and CDR2 SVGAGI (reference sequence). Trimming pared 0 bases from V and 2 bases from J, leaving 8 bases between.

V is TRBV7-9 and J is TRBJ1-2, with TRBD1 matching 9 bases. This CDR3 has 15 residues. Germline V CDR1 and CDR2: SEHNR, FQNEAQ (reference sequence). V gave up 1 base and J gave up 8 bases; unmatched junction bases: 8. CDR3 coding DNA: TGTGCCAGCAGCTTAGTCATTGGGACAGGGCAAGGCTACACCTTC. Its protein product is CASSLVIGTGQGYTF. The whole variable domain, remainder taken from reference TRBV7-9 and TRBJ1-2, is DTGVSQNPRHKITKRGQNVTFRCDPISEHNRLYWYRQTLGQGPEFLTYFQNEAQLEKSRLLSDRFSAERPKGSFSTLEIQRTEQGDSAMYLCASSLVIGTGQGYTFGSGTRLTVV.

The chain employs TRBV6-1 and TRBJ2-7; D ambiguous. Germline assignment: CDR1 MNHNS and CDR2 SASEGT. The CDR3 covers 14 residues. This CDR3 reads CAAGDTRPGYEQYF. CDR3 nucleotide sequence: TGTGCGGCCGGCGACACACGTCCGGGCTACGAGCAGTACTTC.

The J gene is TRBJ2-7, the V gene TRBV6-1; D gene uncertain. The CDR3 loop spans 14 amino acids. Germline CDR1 MNHNS, CDR2 SASEGT. Deletions cut 3 bases from V and 0 bases from J, with 9 bases between. The DNA of the CDR3 is TGTGCCAGCAGTGATAACTGGAGCTCCTACGAGCAGTACTTC. It codes for CASSDNWSSYEQYF.

The CDR3 region has the DNA TGTGCCAGCAGCTCGAATGGACTAGCGGAGCTACCCTACGAGCAGTACTTC. It translates to CASSSNGLAELPYEQYF. J is TRBJ2-7 and V is TRBV13; TRBD2 agrees at 10 bases. The CDR3 has 17 amino acids. V dropped 4 bases and J dropped 2; count of bases not matched to a gene: 11. Germline-derived CDR1 and CDR2 are PRHDT and FYEKMQ (reference sequence). Complete variable domain (other parts from reference TRBV13 and TRBJ2-7): AAGVIQSPRHLIKEKRETATLKCYPIPRHDTVYWYQQGPGQDPQFLISFYEKMQSDKGSIPDRFSAQQFSDYHSELNMSSLELGDSALYFCASSSNGLAELPYEQYFGPGTRLTVT.

A single count supports this clone. V is TRBV15 and J is TRBJ2-2; possible D gene TRBD1, 6 bases. Germline values: CDR1 LNHNV, CDR2 YYDKDF (reference sequence). The CDR3 runs 18 residues. V lost 0 bases, J lost 0 bases, and 14 bases lay in between. CDR3 nucleotide sequence: TGTGCCACCAGCAGAGACCCGGGACACCGAACGAACACCGGGGAGCTGTTTTTT. This translates into CATSRDPGHRTNTGELFF. Full variable domain (rest looked up from reference TRBV15 and TRBJ2-2): DAMVIQNPRYQVTQFGKPVTLSCSQTLNHNVMYWYQQKSSQAPKLLFHYYDKDFNNEADTPDNFQSRRPNTSFCFLDIRSPGLGDTAMYLCATSRDPGHRTNTGELFFGEGSRLTVL.

J is TRBJ1-4 and V is TRBV4-1; TRBD1 aligns across 8 bases. Germline V gene lookup returns CDR1 MGHRA and CDR2 YSYEKL. V shed 3 bases and J 8 bases; nucleotides not matched to a gene: 17. This CDR3 has 18 residues. CDR3 residues: CASSQGQDSFGYGEKLFF. The CDR3, as DNA: TGCGCCAGCAGCCAGGGACAGGATTCGTTTGGGTATGGAGAAAAACTGTTTTTT.

The chain carries TRBV27 and TRBJ2-7, with 9 bases lining up with TRBD2. J lost 1 base, V lost 5 bases, and 3 bases had no gene match. CDR1 and CDR2 from the germline V gene are MNHEY and SMNVEV (reference sequence). This CDR3 contains 14 residues. CDR3 coding DNA: TGTGCCAGCAGTGGTGCGGGGGGGTCCTACGAGCAGTACTTC. It specifies CASSGAGGSYEQYF.

This rearrangement joins TRBV7-9 to TRBJ1-4; the match to TRBD1 covers 10 bases. CDR3 length: 14 residues. V lost 7 bases and J lost 8; bases outside the gene matches: 7. Per germline, CDR1 SEHNR and CDR2 FQNEAQ (reference sequence). The CDR3 sequence: CASTPGQGKEKLFF. The CDR3 DNA is TGTGCCAGCACCCCGGGACAGGGGAAAGAAAAACTGTTTTTT.

As DNA, the CDR3 is TGTGCCAGCAGTGAATGGGGAGCAGCAACTAATGAAAAACTGTTTTTT. Translation: CASSEWGAATNEKLFF. The chain couples TRBV25-1 to TRBJ1-4; D uncertain. V lost 1 base and J lost 0, with 9 bases in between. From germline, CDR1 is MGHDK and CDR2 SYGVNS. The CDR3 is 16 residues long. Combining the CDR3 with reference TRBV25-1 and TRBJ1-4 gives the whole variable domain EADIYQTPRYLVIGTGKKITLECSQTMGHDKMYWYQQDPGMELHLIHYSYGVNSTEKGDLSSESTVSRIRTEHFPLTLESARPSHTSQYLCASSEWGAATNEKLFFGSGTQLSVL.

The J gene is TRBJ1-1, the V gene TRBV9; 7 bases are a match to TRBD1. This CDR3 is 17 amino acids long. V trimming: 3 bases; J trimming: 5 bases; junction bases outside the gene matches: 16. Germline V gene data show CDR1 as SGDLS and CDR2 as YYNGEE. This CDR3 reads CASSERELTGLGTEAFF. CDR3 nucleotides: TGTGCCAGCAGCGAGCGGGAGTTGACAGGGCTAGGGACTGAAGCTTTCTTT.

This sequence joins TRBV20-1 and TRBJ2-3; no definite D call. V lost 3 bases and J 6 bases, leaving 4 bases between the germline ends. CDR1 DFQATT and CDR2 SNEGSKA come from the germline V gene (reference sequence). The CDR3 has 10 residues. The chain's CDR3 is CSASSDTQYF. Here the CDR3 DNA reads TGCAGTGCTAGTTCGGATACGCAGTATTTT.

The rearrangement joins TRBV11-2 to TRBJ2-5; D tentatively fits TRBD1 or TRBD2 (6 bases each). This CDR3 has 14 residues. V lost 4 bases to trimming and J lost 10 bases, with 19 bases between them. Looked up from germline, CDR1 is SGHAT and CDR2 is FQNNGV. The CDR3 nucleotides are TGTGCCAGCAGCTATGGGGGGCCCTTTGTTAGCCAGTACTTC. The encoded protein is CASSYGGPFVSQYF.

This chain uses TRBV18 with TRBJ2-7; 9 nucleotides agree with TRBD2. V shed 3 bases and J 0 bases; nucleotides not matched to a gene: 6. The CDR3 consists of 16 residues. Germline loops: CDR1 KGHSH, CDR2 LQKENI. The CDR3 protein is CASSPPSGVSSYEQYF. In DNA, the CDR3 is TGTGCCAGCTCACCTCCTAGCGGGGTAAGCTCCTACGAGCAGTACTTC.

This clone has only a few counts. The gene calls are TRBV6-1 and TRBJ2-5; D might be TRBD1 (6 bases). Per the germline V gene, CDR1 is MNHNS and CDR2 is SASEGT. CDR3 length equals 14 residues. V lost 4 bases and J lost 1, with 10 bases in between. The CDR3 nucleotides read TGTGCCAGCAGTGGGACAGAATCCCAAGAGACCCAGTACTTC. Its protein is CASSGTESQETQYF.

This clone was counted between two and nine times. Other DNA sequences in this sample translate to the same CDR3. The chain combines TRBV5-4 with TRBJ2-7, with unresolved D. This CDR3 is 12 amino acids long. Germline V gene data show CDR1 as SGHNT and CDR2 as YYREEE (reference sequence). V was cut by 0 bases and J by 3 bases, with 4 bases left in between. CDR3 amino acids: CASSLDDYEQYF. The CDR3 nucleotides are TGTGCCAGCAGCTTGGACGACTACGAGCAGTACTTC.

V usage is TRBV28 and J usage is TRBJ1-1, with a tentative D call TRBD1 (5 bases). The CDR3 is made up of 14 amino acids. The V end lost 5 bases, the J end lost 5 bases, and 15 bases lay between the germline ends. Germline V gene data show CDR1 as MDHEN and CDR2 as SYDVKM. DNA of the CDR3: TGTGCCAGCAGTATCCAGGGCGTCTGGACTGAAGCTTTCTTT. This encodes CASSIQGVWTEAFF.

V is TRBV6-4 and J is TRBJ2-1; D may be TRBD2 (6 bases). CDR3 size: 13 residues. Germline-derived CDR1 and CDR2 are MRHNA and SNTAGT. With 2 bases removed from V and 7 bases from J, the gap between germline ends came to 9 bases. The CDR3 sequence: CASSDEEGNEQFF. CDR3 bases: TGTGCCAGCAGTGACGAGGAGGGAAATGAGCAGTTCTTC.

The chain recombines TRBV29-1 with TRBJ2-5; 10 bases map to TRBD2. After removal of 6 bases from V and 1 base from J, the junction contained 8 bases not matched to a gene. CDR3 length: 15 residues. Germline V CDR1 and CDR2: SQVTM, ANQGSEA. CDR3: CSVAGLADFQETQYF. The DNA of the CDR3 is TGCAGCGTGGCTGGACTAGCGGATTTCCAAGAGACCCAGTACTTC. Based on the CDR3 plus reference TRBV29-1 and TRBJ2-5, the full variable domain is SAVISQKPSRDICQRGTSLTIQCQVDSQVTMMFWYRQQPGQSLTLIATANQGSEATYESGFVIDKFPISRPNLTFSTLTVSNMSPEDSSIYLCSVAGLADFQETQYFGPGTRLLVL.

This chain joins TRBV2 and TRBJ1-4, with 8 nucleotides matching TRBD1. Germline V CDR1 and CDR2: SNHLY, FYNNEI. J lost 8 bases, V lost 4 bases, and 12 bases had no gene match. This CDR3 is 16 amino acids long. CDR3 protein: CASSASSDRVDEKLFF. The CDR3 DNA reads as TGTGCCAGCAGTGCTTCTTCGGACAGGGTGGACGAAAAACTGTTTTTT.